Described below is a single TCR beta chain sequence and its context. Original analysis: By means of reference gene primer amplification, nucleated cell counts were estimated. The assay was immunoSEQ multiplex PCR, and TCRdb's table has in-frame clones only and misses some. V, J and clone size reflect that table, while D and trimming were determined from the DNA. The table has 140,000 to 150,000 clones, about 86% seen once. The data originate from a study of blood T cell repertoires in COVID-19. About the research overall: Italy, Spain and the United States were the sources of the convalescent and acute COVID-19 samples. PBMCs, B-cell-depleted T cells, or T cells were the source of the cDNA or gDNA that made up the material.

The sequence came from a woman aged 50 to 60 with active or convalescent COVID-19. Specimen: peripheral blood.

The CDR3 DNA reads as TGTGCCATCAGTGAGGGGCTTAAAGGGGCATCAGATACGCAGTATTTT. It codes for CAISEGLKGASDTQYF. This chain joins TRBV10-3 and TRBJ2-3; D may be TRBD1 (5 bases). Trimming cost V 2 bases and J 4 bases, with 16 bases left between them. Per germline, CDR1 ENHRY and CDR2 SYGVKD. The CDR3 covers 16 residues.